This note documents a single T cell receptor (beta chain) sequence. This record comes from a study of blood T cell repertoires in COVID-19. This CDR3 has 16 residues. The V gene end was trimmed by 5 bases and the J gene end by 4 bases; junction bases not matched to a gene: 10. CDR1 and CDR2 (germline): SEHNR, FQNEAQ (reference sequence). The protocol was immunoSEQ multiplex PCR, while the TCRdb copy is restricted to in-frame clones and leaves out a portion. The sample consists of tens of thousands of clones, approximately 80% of them appearing once. The clonotype comes from an elderly woman with COVID-19, enrolled during active disease. The material sequenced was peripheral blood. V and J are TRBV7-9 and TRBJ2-1; 8 positions agree with TRBD2. CDR3 amino acids: CASSPPIAGKYNEQFF. CDR3 DNA sequence: TGTGCCAGCAGCCCCCCAATAGCGGGGAAGTACAATGAGCAGTTCTTC.